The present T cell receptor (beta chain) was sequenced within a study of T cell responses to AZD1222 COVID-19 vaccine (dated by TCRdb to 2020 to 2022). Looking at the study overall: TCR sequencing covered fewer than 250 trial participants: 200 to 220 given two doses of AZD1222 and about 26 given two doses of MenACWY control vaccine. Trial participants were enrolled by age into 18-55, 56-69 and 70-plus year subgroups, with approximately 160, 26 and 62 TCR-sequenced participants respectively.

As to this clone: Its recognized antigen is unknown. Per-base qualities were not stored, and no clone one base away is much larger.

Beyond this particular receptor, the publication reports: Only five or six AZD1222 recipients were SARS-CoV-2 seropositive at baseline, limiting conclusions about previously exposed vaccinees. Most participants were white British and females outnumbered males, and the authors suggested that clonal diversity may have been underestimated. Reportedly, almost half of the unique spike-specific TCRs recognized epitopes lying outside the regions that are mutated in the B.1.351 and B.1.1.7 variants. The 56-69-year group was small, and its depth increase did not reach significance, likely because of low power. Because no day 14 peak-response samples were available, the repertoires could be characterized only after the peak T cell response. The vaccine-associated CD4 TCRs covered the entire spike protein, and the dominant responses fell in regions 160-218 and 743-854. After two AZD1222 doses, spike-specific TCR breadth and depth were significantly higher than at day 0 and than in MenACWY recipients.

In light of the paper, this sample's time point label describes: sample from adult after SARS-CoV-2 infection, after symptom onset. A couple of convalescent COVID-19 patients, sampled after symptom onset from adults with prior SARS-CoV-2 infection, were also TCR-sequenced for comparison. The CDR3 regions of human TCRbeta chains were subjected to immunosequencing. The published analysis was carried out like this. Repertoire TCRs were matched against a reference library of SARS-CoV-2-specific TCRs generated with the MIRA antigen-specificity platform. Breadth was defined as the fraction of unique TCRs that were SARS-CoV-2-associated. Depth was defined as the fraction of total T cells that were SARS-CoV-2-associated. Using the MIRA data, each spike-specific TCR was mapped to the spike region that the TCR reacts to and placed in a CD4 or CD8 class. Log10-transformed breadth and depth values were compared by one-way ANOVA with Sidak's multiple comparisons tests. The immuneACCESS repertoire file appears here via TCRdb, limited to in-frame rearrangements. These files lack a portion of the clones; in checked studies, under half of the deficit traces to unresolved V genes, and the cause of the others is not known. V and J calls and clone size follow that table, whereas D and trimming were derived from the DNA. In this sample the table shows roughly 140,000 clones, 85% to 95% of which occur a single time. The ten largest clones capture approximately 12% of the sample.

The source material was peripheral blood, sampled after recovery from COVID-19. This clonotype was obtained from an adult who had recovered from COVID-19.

The CDR3 protein: CASSYSREHQPQHF. At the DNA level, the sequence is TGTGCCAGCAGTTACTCCAGGGAACATCAGCCCCAGCATTTT. The rearranged segments are TRBV6-2 or TRBV6-3 and TRBJ1-5, with TRBD1 perhaps the D gene, on 5 matching bases. The CDR3 contains 14 residues, cysteine and phenylalanine counted. Of all the DNA, just the CDR3 is kept, 42 bases in frame from base 1. V is clipped by 0 bases and J by 5 bases, and the sequence between their germline boundaries is 8 bases long. In the germline V gene, CDR1 corresponds to MNHEY and CDR2 to SVGEGT.